Each of the 17 T cell receptor beta chains below was sequenced from the same sample in a study of shared clonotypes between healthy human individuals. Terminally differentiated effector memory CD45RA+ cells were excluded from the naive CD8 cells, which were CD45RO-negative and positively selected for CCR7. TCRdb's copy holds only in-frame clones and misses some; the assay was immunoSEQ multiplex PCR. The sample has around 2,100,000 clones, about 95% seen once; the top ten hold 1.2%. The sample consisted of naive CD8+ T cells sorted from blood. Receptors originate from a man aged 18 to 35 in good health.

The chain links TRBV9 to TRBJ2-5; 10 positions match TRBD2. The CDR3 covers 15 residues. Unmatched junction bases numbered 7, after V lost 3 bases and J lost 5 bases. The germline V gene has CDR1 SGDLS and CDR2 YYNGEE. CDR3 residues: CASSGPGTSVETQYF. The CDR3 DNA follows: TGTGCCAGCAGCGGCCCCGGGACTAGCGTCGAGACCCAGTACTTC.

The chain recombines TRBV11-2 with TRBJ2-5; 8 nucleotides agree with TRBD1. This CDR3 region has 14 residues. From germline, CDR1 is SGHAT and CDR2 FQNNGV. V was clipped by 7 bases and J by 5 bases; unmatched bases: 9. CDR3 nucleotide sequence: TGTGCCAGCACGGGGCAGGGGGCGTGGGAGACCCAGTACTTC. Amino acids: CASTGQGAWETQYF.

The chain is built from TRBV19 and TRBJ2-7; TRBD1 agrees at 9 bases. The CDR3 is 14 residues long. V gave up 5 bases and J gave up 0 bases; unmatched junction bases: 2. Germline V gene lookup returns CDR1 LNHDA and CDR2 SQIVND (reference sequence). The CDR3 sequence: CASSWTGDSYEQYF. DNA for the CDR3: TGTGCCAGTAGTTGGACAGGGGACTCCTACGAGCAGTACTTC.

This chain connects TRBV11-1 to TRBJ2-4, with 7 bases identical to TRBD1. Germline CDR1 reads SGHAT; CDR2 reads FQDESV (reference sequence). This CDR3 has 14 residues. The junction had 9 bases not matched to a gene; V was cut back by 4 bases and J by 9 bases. CDR3 DNA: TGTGCCAGCAGCTCAACAGGGGCCGTGGGCATTCAGTACTTC. This gives the protein CASSSTGAVGIQYF.

CDR3 region: CASSLAQTKWDTSYEQYF. In DNA form, the CDR3 reads TGTGCCAGCAGCTTAGCCCAGACGAAATGGGACACCTCCTACGAGCAGTACTTC. The gene calls are TRBV11-2 and TRBJ2-7; D perhaps matches TRBD1 (6 bases). Germline loops: CDR1 SGHAT, CDR2 FQNNGV. The CDR3 length is 18 residues. The V end lost 1 base, the J end lost 0 bases, and 19 bases lay between the germline ends.

The genes are TRBV30 and TRBJ2-1; D is unclear. The CDR3 contains 15 residues. V lost 1 base to trimming and J lost 0 bases, with 10 bases between them. Germline V gives CDR1 GTSNPN, CDR2 SVGIG (reference sequence). The CDR3, as DNA: TGTGCCTGGAGTGGGCAGCTGAGCTCCTACAATGAGCAGTTCTTC. As protein: CAWSGQLSSYNEQFF.

Remarks on this clone: Other DNA sequences in the sample encode the same CDR3. This chain links TRBV7-2 with TRBJ2-3; 14 nucleotides match TRBD2. The CDR3 has 16 amino acids. V trimming: 1 base; J trimming: 3 bases; junction bases outside the gene matches: 0. Looked up from germline, CDR1 is SGHTA and CDR2 is FQGNSA. This chain's CDR3 is CASSLGLAGGTDTQYF. The CDR3 DNA is TGTGCCAGCAGCTTAGGACTAGCGGGGGGGACAGATACGCAGTATTTT.

The V and J genes are TRBV7-9 and TRBJ2-7, with 9 nucleotides matching TRBD2. V shed 5 bases, J shed 0 bases, and the junction held 2 bases outside the gene matches. Germline V gene lookup returns CDR1 SEHNR and CDR2 FQNEAQ (reference sequence). This CDR3 is built from 14 residues. The CDR3 sequence: CASSASGTSYEQYF. In nucleotides, the CDR3 is TGTGCCAGCAGCGCTAGCGGGACCTCCTACGAGCAGTACTTC.

The chain combines TRBV2 with TRBJ1-1; a possible D gene is TRBD1 (6 bases). This CDR3 spans 11 amino acids. V was trimmed by 11 bases and J by 6 bases, leaving 13 bases between them. CDR1 and CDR2 (germline): SNHLY, FYNNEI. The CDR3 DNA is TGTGCCGGAAAGAGGGGGGCTGAAGCTTTCTTT. This gives the protein CAGKRGAEAFF.

The CDR3 DNA is TGTGCCAGCAGCTATTGGGGGGTCACTGAAGCTTTCTTT. Translating gives CASSYWGVTEAFF. The chain carries TRBV7-9 and TRBJ1-1; maybe TRBD1 (5 bases). The germline V gene encodes CDR1 SEHNR and CDR2 FQNEAQ (reference sequence). CDR3 size: 13 residues. V was shortened by 4 bases and J by 4 bases, with 10 bases between the two germline ends.

V usage is TRBV13 and J usage is TRBJ2-7, with 7 bases lining up with TRBD1. After removal of 5 bases from V and 5 bases from J, the junction contained 6 bases not matched to a gene. Germline V gene lookup returns CDR1 PRHDT and CDR2 FYEKMQ (reference sequence). The CDR3 is 13 residues long. CDR3 region: CASSLQGVDEQYF. The CDR3 region has the DNA TGTGCCAGCAGCCTCCAGGGGGTCGACGAGCAGTACTTC. Full variable domain (rest looked up from reference TRBV13 and TRBJ2-7): AAGVIQSPRHLIKEKRETATLKCYPIPRHDTVYWYQQGPGQDPQFLISFYEKMQSDKGSIPDRFSAQQFSDYHSELNMSSLELGDSALYFCASSLQGVDEQYFGPGTRLTVT.

CDR3 loop: CAWSWTSDLYEQYF. The CDR3 DNA sequence: TGTGCCTGGAGCTGGACTAGCGACCTCTACGAGCAGTACTTC. This sequence joins TRBV30 and TRBJ2-7; 9 bases line up with TRBD2. Germline V gene data show CDR1 as GTSNPN and CDR2 as SVGIG (reference sequence). V shed 3 bases, J shed 3 bases, and the junction held 6 bases outside the gene matches. This CDR3 has 14 residues. Together with reference TRBV30 and TRBJ2-7, the CDR3 gives the full variable domain: SQTIHQWPATLVQPVGSPLSLECTVEGTSNPNLYWYRQAAGRGLQLLFYSVGIGQISSEVPQNLSASRPQDRQFILSSKKLLLSDSGFYLCAWSWTSDLYEQYFGPGTRLTVT.

This clone was counted a few times. The chain recombines TRBV29-1 with TRBJ1-2; no clear D. Trimming took off 1 base at V and 0 bases at J, with 12 bases between the two ends. The CDR3 is made up of 15 amino acids. The germline V gene has CDR1 SQVTM and CDR2 ANQGSEA. The CDR3 DNA sequence: TGCAGCGTTGAAGCGGCAGGCCCTCCTAACTATGGCTACACCTTC. Translating gives CSVEAAGPPNYGYTF.

The chain couples TRBV2 to TRBJ1-1; D is unresolved. Trimming cost V 3 bases and J 1 base, with 12 bases left between them. This CDR3 has 15 residues. Germline CDR1 is SNHLY and CDR2 is FYNNEI. DNA for the CDR3: TGTGCCAGCAGTGAGCGCACAGTCCCGAACACTGAAGCTTTCTTT. Amino acids: CASSERTVPNTEAFF.

The chain has TRBV6-1 and TRBJ1-5; 7 nucleotides agree with TRBD1. The CDR3 runs 14 residues. Germline CDR1 MNHNS, CDR2 SASEGT. Trimming at V came to 5 bases and at J to 3 bases, leaving 4 bases not matched to a gene. The CDR3 nucleotides are TGTGCCAGCAGTACAGGGGTTTACAATCAGCCCCAGCATTTT. It yields the protein CASSTGVYNQPQHF.

The chain has TRBV2 and TRBJ2-1; a weak D match, TRBD1 (6 bases). V shed 6 bases and J shed 4 bases, with 10 bases lying between them. The CDR3 has 13 amino acids. Per germline, CDR1 SNHLY and CDR2 FYNNEI. The CDR3, as DNA: TGTGCCAGCAGCAGGGGCAATTACAATGAGCAGTTCTTC. Its protein product is CASSRGNYNEQFF.

V is TRBV7-2 and J is TRBJ2-5; 11 nucleotides align to TRBD1. J gave up 5 bases and V 5 bases, and 10 bases lay outside the gene matches. The CDR3 sequence is 16 residues long. In germline, CDR1 is SGHTA, CDR2 FQGNSA. CDR3 amino acids: CASSPVGQGGGETQYF. The CDR3 DNA follows: TGTGCCAGCAGCCCAGTGGGACAGGGGGGAGGGGAGACCCAGTACTTC. The full variable domain, with the rest looked up from reference TRBV7-2 and TRBJ2-5, is GAGVSQSPSNKVTEKGKDVELRCDPISGHTALYWYRQSLGQGLEFLIYFQGNSAPDKSGLPSDRFSAERTGGSVSTLTIQRTQQEDSAVYLCASSPVGQGGGETQYFGPGTRLLVL.